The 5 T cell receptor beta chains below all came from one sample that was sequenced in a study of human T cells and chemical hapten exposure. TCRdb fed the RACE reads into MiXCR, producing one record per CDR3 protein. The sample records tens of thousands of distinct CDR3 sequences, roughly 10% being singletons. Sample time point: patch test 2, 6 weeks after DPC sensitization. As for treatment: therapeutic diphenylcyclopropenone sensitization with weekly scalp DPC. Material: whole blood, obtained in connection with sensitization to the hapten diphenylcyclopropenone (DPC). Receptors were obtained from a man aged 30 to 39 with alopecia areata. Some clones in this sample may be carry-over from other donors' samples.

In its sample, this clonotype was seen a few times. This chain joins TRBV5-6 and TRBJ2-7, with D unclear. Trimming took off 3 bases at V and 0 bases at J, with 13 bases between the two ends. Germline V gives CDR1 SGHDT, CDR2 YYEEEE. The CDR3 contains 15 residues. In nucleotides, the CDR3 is TGTGCCAGCAGCTCGAGAAACTTGATCTCCTACGAGCAGTACTTC. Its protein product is CASSSRNLISYEQYF.

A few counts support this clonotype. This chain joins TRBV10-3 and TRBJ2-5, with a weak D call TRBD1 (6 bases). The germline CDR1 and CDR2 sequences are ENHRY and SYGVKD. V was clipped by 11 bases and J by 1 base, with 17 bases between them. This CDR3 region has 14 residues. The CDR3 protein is CALKPDSFQETQYF. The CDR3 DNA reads TGTGCCCTAAAGCCGGACAGCTTCCAAGAGACCCAGTACTTC.

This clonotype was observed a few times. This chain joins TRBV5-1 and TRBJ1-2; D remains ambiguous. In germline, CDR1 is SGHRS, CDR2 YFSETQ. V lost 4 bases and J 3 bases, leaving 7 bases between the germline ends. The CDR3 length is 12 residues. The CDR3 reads CASSPNDYGYTF. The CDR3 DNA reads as TGCGCCAGCAGCCCAAATGACTATGGCTACACCTTC.

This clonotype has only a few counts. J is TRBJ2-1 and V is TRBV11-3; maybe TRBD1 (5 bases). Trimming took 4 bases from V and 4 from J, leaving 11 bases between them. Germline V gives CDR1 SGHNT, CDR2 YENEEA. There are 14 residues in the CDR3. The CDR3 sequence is CASSSTTDYNEQFF. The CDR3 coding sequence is TGTGCCAGCAGCTCGACGACAGATTACAATGAGCAGTTCTTC.

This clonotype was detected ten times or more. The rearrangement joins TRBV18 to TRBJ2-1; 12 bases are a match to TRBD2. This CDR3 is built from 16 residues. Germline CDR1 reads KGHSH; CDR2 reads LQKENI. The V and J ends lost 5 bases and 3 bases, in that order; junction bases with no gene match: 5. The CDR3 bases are TGTGCCAGCTCAGGGAGACTAGCGGGAGTCTACAATGAGCAGTTCTTC. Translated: CASSGRLAGVYNEQFF.